The sequence of this T cell receptor (beta chain) was determined in a study of technical replicates of blood from a handful of donors. J gave up 0 bases and V 4 bases, and 3 bases lay outside the gene matches. The germline V gene has CDR1 SGHRS and CDR2 YFSETQ. The CDR3 consists of 15 residues. Profiled with immunoSEQ multiplex PCR; TCRdb holds only in-frame clones, not every one. The repertoire has 59,000 or so clones, around 93% of them found once; the top ten carry about 3.9%. The sequenced sample was PBMCs. V is TRBV5-1 and J is TRBJ2-2; 7 positions agree with TRBD1. This TCR came from a human donor in good health. Some clones in this sample may be carry-over from other donors' samples. CDR3 protein: CASSPGTANTGELFF. The CDR3 bases are TGCGCCAGCAGCCCGGGGACAGCGAACACCGGGGAGCTGTTTTTT.